These 21 T cell receptor beta chains were all obtained from the same sample, sequenced in a study of CD8 T cells in ankylosing spondylitis. General study points: A TCR beta motif made of several highly homologous variants seemed typical of ankylosing spondylitis blood.

TCRdb reprocessed the 5' RACE reads with MiXCR, giving one entry per CDR3 protein. The sample records about 800,000 distinct CDR3 sequences, about 10% being singletons. These receptors' antigens are unknown. The sample consisted of blood, either unsorted or a sorted T cell fraction (not recorded which). The receptors derive from a male donor with ankylosing spondylitis.

The genes are TRBV7-2 and TRBJ2-1; a possible D gene is TRBD2 (6 bases). V lost 1 base and J 2 bases, leaving 12 bases between the germline ends. The germline V gene has CDR1 SGHTA and CDR2 FQGNSA. The CDR3 spans 16 residues. The CDR3 loop is CASSLGGGAAYNEQFF. For the CDR3, the DNA is TGTGCCAGCAGCTTAGGCGGCGGGGCGGCCTACAATGAGCAGTTCTTC.

CDR3: CSAREAWNEKLFF. The CDR3 DNA is TGCAGTGCTAGAGAAGCATGGAATGAAAAACTGTTTTTT. This sequence joins TRBV20-1 and TRBJ1-4; D unclear. Per the germline V gene, CDR1 is DFQATT and CDR2 is SNEGSKA (reference sequence). Trimming took off 0 bases at V and 5 bases at J, with 7 bases between the two ends. The CDR3 has 13 residues.

This clonotype has at least ten counts. The chain links TRBV20-1 to TRBJ2-3; D is uncertain. This CDR3 contains 14 residues. The ends were cut back, 6 bases at V and 5 bases at J, with 18 bases in the middle. CDR1 DFQATT and CDR2 SNEGSKA come from the germline V gene (reference sequence). CDR3 sequence reads: CSAQMIGWLDTQYF. The CDR3 DNA is TGCAGTGCACAGATGATAGGATGGCTAGATACGCAGTATTTT.

This clonotype was counted ten times or more. Germline is not matched at one junction end, which may reflect a read error. This chain links TRBV7-7 with TRBJ2-1; D perhaps matches TRBD2 (6 bases). Per the germline V gene, CDR1 is SSHAT and CDR2 is FNYEAQ (reference sequence). The CDR3 covers 16 residues. CDR3 nucleotides: TGTGCTAGCAGCTTAGGGGCTAGCGACGGACACAATGAGCAGTTCTTC. Its translation: CASSLGASDGHNEQFF. Combining the CDR3 with reference TRBV7-7 and TRBJ2-1 gives the whole variable domain GAGVSQSPRYKVTKRGQDVTLRCDPISSHATLYWYQQALGQGPEFLTYFNYEAQPDKSGLPSDRFSAERPEGSISTLTIQRTEQRDSAMYRCASSLGASDGHNEQFFGPGTRLTVL.

The rearrangement joins TRBV30 to TRBJ2-3; 7 positions agree with TRBD1. The CDR3 totals 16 residues. Germline V gene lookup returns CDR1 GTSNPN and CDR2 SVGIG (reference sequence). Trimming took 0 bases from V and 5 from J; bases not matched to a gene: 11. Here the CDR3 DNA reads TGTGCCTGGAGTGTAGCTGGTCAGGGGGTAGAAGATACGCAGTATTTT. Protein product: CAWSVAGQGVEDTQYF.

This clonotype was seen at least ten times. An end of the junction does not agree with germline; a read error may underlie this. The rearrangement joins TRBV12-3 or TRBV12-4 to TRBJ1-5; D not resolved. This CDR3 region has 15 residues. CDR3 coding DNA: TGTGCCAGCAGTTCCCGGGGTTCAAGCATTCAGCCCCAGCATTTT. Its protein product is CASSSRGSSIQPQHF.

V is TRBV20-1 and J is TRBJ1-1; D unresolved. Trimming stripped 3 bases from V and 1 base from J, with 9 bases between. Germline V gives CDR1 DFQATT, CDR2 SNEGSKA (reference sequence). The CDR3 runs to 13 residues. The DNA of the CDR3 is TGCAGTGCTAGTGGAGGCTCGAACACTGAAGCTTTCTTT. Residues: CSASGGSNTEAFF.

This clonotype was seen a few times. The chain carries TRBV15 and TRBJ2-3; 13 bases match TRBD2. With V trimmed by 3 bases and J by 4 bases, 10 bases remained unmatched. The germline V gene has CDR1 LNHNV and CDR2 YYDKDF (reference sequence). CDR3 length equals 18 residues. DNA for the CDR3: TGTGCCACCAGCAGGAGGACTAGCGGGAGAGGGGGCGCAGATACGCAGTATTTT. Translating gives CATSRRTSGRGGADTQYF.

The chain links TRBV5-1 to TRBJ2-2; 9 bases match TRBD2. V gave up 0 bases and J gave up 2 bases; unmatched junction bases: 5. Germline-derived CDR1 and CDR2 are SGHRS and YFSETQ. The CDR3 loop spans 17 amino acids. Here the CDR3 reads CASSLAAGGVNTGELFF. CDR3 nucleotide sequence: TGCGCCAGCAGCTTGGCCGCGGGAGGGGTAAACACCGGGGAGCTGTTTTTT.

This clonotype was detected ten times or more. The genes are TRBV29-1 and TRBJ2-1, with 7 bases identical to TRBD2. Germline loops: CDR1 SQVTM, CDR2 ANQGSEA. The CDR3 is 13 amino acids. The V segment lost 6 bases and the J segment 6 bases; nucleotides outside the gene matches: 8. DNA of the CDR3: TGCAGCGTCTCGCTAGCGGAACGCAATGAGCAGTTCTTC. This translates into CSVSLAERNEQFF.

The CDR3 region has the DNA TGTGCCACCAGTGATCCGCGGGGGACAGGGGAGACCCAGTACTTC. This sequence encodes CATSDPRGTGETQYF. J is TRBJ2-5 and V is TRBV24-1; 9 bases agree with TRBD1. The CDR3 is made up of 15 amino acids. The J segment lost 5 bases and the V segment lost 3 bases, leaving 6 bases of the junction unmatched. CDR1 KGHDR and CDR2 SFDVKD come from the germline V gene.

This clonotype was recorded many times. The CDR3 nucleotides read TGCAGTGCTAGCCCCCCCGACGCTACCTATGGTGGCTACACCTTC. Translating it yields CSASPPDATYGGYTF. This rearrangement joins TRBV20-1 to TRBJ1-2; D gene uncertain. The ends were cut back, 3 bases at V and 7 bases at J, with 21 bases in the middle. The CDR3 length is 15 residues. Per germline, CDR1 DFQATT and CDR2 SNEGSKA (reference sequence).

The rearrangement joins TRBV7-3 to TRBJ1-2; D uncertain. Trimming stripped 8 bases from V and 6 bases from J, with 16 bases between. This CDR3 is 13 amino acids long. The V gene's germline CDR1 is SGHTA and CDR2 FQGTGA. The CDR3 DNA follows: TGTGCCAGCTCTGCGGGGAATTTGAATGGCTACACCTTC. This encodes CASSAGNLNGYTF. The full variable domain, in which reference TRBV7-3 and TRBJ1-2 provide the parts outside the CDR3, is GAGVSQTPSNKVTEKGKYVELRCDPISGHTALYWYRQSLGQGPEFLIYFQGTGAADDSGLPNDRFFAVRPEGSVSTLKIQRTERGDSAVYLCASSAGNLNGYTFGSGTRLTVV.

This CDR3 is CSARVAEGSGYTF. DNA for the CDR3: TGCAGTGCTAGAGTAGCAGAGGGCTCTGGCTACACCTTC. This chain connects TRBV20-1 to TRBJ1-2, with D uncertain. V was clipped by 1 base and J by 7 bases, with 13 bases between them. Germline V CDR1 and CDR2: DFQATT, SNEGSKA (reference sequence). This CDR3 region has 13 residues.

This rearrangement joins TRBV28 to TRBJ2-1; the D gene is possibly TRBD2 (7 bases). V lost 1 base and J 2 bases, leaving 12 bases between the germline ends. The CDR3 runs 16 residues. Germline lookup yields CDR1 MDHEN and CDR2 SYDVKM. The CDR3, as DNA: TGTGCCAGCAGTTTATTAGGGGGGGACACCTACAATGAGCAGTTCTTC. It encodes CASSLLGGDTYNEQFF.

This clonotype was counted only a few times. The rearrangement uses TRBV24-1 and TRBJ1-6; TRBD1 might be the D (6 bases). This CDR3 has 15 amino acids. The V gene lost 3 bases and the J gene lost 8 bases, with 13 bases spanning the gap. Germline V gene data show CDR1 as KGHDR and CDR2 as SFDVKD. DNA of the CDR3: TGTGCCACCAGTGATGGCGGGACACTGGATTCACCCCTCCACTTT. Translating it yields CATSDGGTLDSPLHF.

The chain carries TRBV20-1 and TRBJ2-1; D may be TRBD1 (6 bases). Germline V gene data show CDR1 as DFQATT and CDR2 as SNEGSKA (reference sequence). The CDR3 extends over 13 amino acids. Between the trimmed V and J ends, which lost 4 bases and 4 bases, there was a span of 11 bases. The CDR3 is CSATGTLYNEQFF. The CDR3 DNA reads TGCAGTGCTACCGGGACACTTTACAATGAGCAGTTCTTC.

The chain combines TRBV28 with TRBJ2-1, with 7 nucleotides matching TRBD2. This CDR3 comprises 17 residues. Losses at the gene ends were 5 bases for V and 0 bases for J; bases not matched to a gene: 10. CDR1 is MDHEN and CDR2 is SYDVKM in the germline V gene. In DNA, the CDR3 is TGTGCCAGCAGTCCTAGGGACTACTGGAGCTCCTACAATGAGCAGTTCTTC. This encodes CASSPRDYWSSYNEQFF. The variable domain in full, completed from reference TRBV28 and TRBJ2-1, reads DVKVTQSSRYLVKRTGEKVFLECVQDMDHENMFWYRQDPGLGLRLIYFSYDVKMKEKGDIPEGYSVSREKKERFSLILESASTNQTSMYLCASSPRDYWSSYNEQFFGPGTRLTVL.

This clonotype was seen ten or more times. This chain joins TRBV6-5 and TRBJ1-3, with no clear D. Trimming removed 8 bases from V and 4 bases from J, with 15 bases in between. CDR3 length: 14 residues. Germline values: CDR1 MNHEY, CDR2 SVGAGI. The CDR3 reads CASRYRYSGNTIYF. The CDR3 bases are TGTGCCAGCCGATACAGATATTCGGGAAACACCATATATTTT.

This clonotype was observed a handful of times. The CDR3 is CSASGGVRTGAYEQYF. The CDR3 DNA reads TGCAGTGCTAGCGGGGGGGTACGGACAGGGGCCTACGAGCAGTACTTC. The V gene is TRBV20-1, the J gene TRBJ2-7, with D possibly being TRBD1 (9 bases). Germline CDR1 reads DFQATT; CDR2 reads SNEGSKA (reference sequence). V was trimmed by 3 bases and J by 2 bases, leaving 20 bases between them. CDR3 length: 16 residues.

There are a few counts of this clonotype. The chain is built from TRBV10-3 and TRBJ2-1; no clear D gene. This CDR3 region has 14 residues. V was pared by 2 bases and J by 4 bases, with 9 bases between. The germline V gene encodes CDR1 ENHRY and CDR2 SYGVKD. In DNA form, the CDR3 reads TGTGCCATCAGTGAGGGCAGATTTTACAATGAGCAGTTCTTC. This translates into CAISEGRFYNEQFF.